Here is one T cell receptor (beta chain) with its context. The entry originates in a study of blood T cell repertoires in COVID-19. Study-wide background: There were acute and convalescent COVID-19 samples, and they came from the United States, Italy and Spain.

Those who participated ranged in age from roughly 18 to 100 years and resided in 24 US areas. Participants' own reports of clinical history determined their cohort assignment. The CDR3 totals 16 residues. With 3 bases clipped from V and 0 bases from J, the junction kept 5 bases outside the gene matches. CDR1 is SEHNR and CDR2 is FQNEAQ in the germline V gene (reference sequence). Per the study methods: Amplification of reference gene primers provided the estimated nucleated cell counts. Only in-frame clones appear in the TCRdb table, and some are missing; sequencing was by immunoSEQ multiplex PCR. V and J calls plus clone size are reproduced from that table; the DNA served to infer D and trimming. The sample carries 250,000 or so clones, 80% to 95% recorded once.

Sequenced input: PBMCs or T cells enriched from blood (not recorded which). V usage is TRBV7-9 and J usage is TRBJ2-3; TRBD2 agrees at 8 bases. This clonotype originated in a man aged 35-49 years who had been exposed to COVID-19. CDR3 in amino acids: CASSFPTSESTDTQYF. The DNA for the CDR3 is TGTGCCAGCAGCTTTCCGACTAGCGAGAGCACAGATACGCAGTATTTT.